This note documents a single TCR beta chain sequence. Its antigen is still unknown. Healthy bone marrow donors supplied every sample. PCR primers comprised 60 Vbeta and 13 Jbeta primers. Sequenced by immunoSEQ multiplex PCR; TCRdb stores in-frame clones only, minus some. The table includes about 160,000 clones, roughly 87% detected once. This sample is part of a study of cytomegalovirus exposure and HLA in healthy donors. Whole-study results and caveats: Follow-up analysis later connected one missense variant in DCLRE1C with trimming of TCR beta V- and J-genes. Productive status was seen about 90% or about 30% of the time for most TCR beta V segments in an earlier analysis. Across donors, sequencing depth was assumed by presence/absence analyses to be roughly uniform.

In germline, CDR1 is MGHDK, CDR2 SYGVNS. The CDR3 runs to 16 residues. J was trimmed by 6 bases and V by 2 bases; bases with no gene match: 10. This rearrangement joins TRBV25-1 to TRBJ2-3; 8 bases agree with TRBD1. Sequencing was performed on PBMCs. This clonotype originated in a girl between 10 and 17 years old in good health and CMV-seropositive. The CDR3 sequence is CASSEKAGTGVDTQYF. CDR3 bases: TGTGCCAGCAGTGAAAAAGCCGGGACAGGCGTGGATACGCAGTATTTT.